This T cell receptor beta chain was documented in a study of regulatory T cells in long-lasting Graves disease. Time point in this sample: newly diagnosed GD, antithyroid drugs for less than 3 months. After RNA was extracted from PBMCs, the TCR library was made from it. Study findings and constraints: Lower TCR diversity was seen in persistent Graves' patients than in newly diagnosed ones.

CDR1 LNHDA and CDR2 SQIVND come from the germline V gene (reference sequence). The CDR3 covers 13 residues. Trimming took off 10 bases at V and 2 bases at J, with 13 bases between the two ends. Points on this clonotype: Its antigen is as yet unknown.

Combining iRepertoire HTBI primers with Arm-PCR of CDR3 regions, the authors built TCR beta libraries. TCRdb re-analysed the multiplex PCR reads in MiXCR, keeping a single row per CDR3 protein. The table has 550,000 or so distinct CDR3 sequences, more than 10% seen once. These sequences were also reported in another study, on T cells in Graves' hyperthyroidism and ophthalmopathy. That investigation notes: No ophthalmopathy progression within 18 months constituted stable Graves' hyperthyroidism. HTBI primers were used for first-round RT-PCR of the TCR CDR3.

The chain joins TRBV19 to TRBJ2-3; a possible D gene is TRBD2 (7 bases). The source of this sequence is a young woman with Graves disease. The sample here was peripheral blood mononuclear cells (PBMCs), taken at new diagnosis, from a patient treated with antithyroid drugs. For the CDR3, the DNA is TGTGCCACTTGGGGGGGCATCACAGATACGCAGTATTTT. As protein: CATWGGITDTQYF.